The 17 T cell receptor beta chains below come from one sample, sequenced in a study of control samples from healthy donors and cancer patients. Sequenced by immunoSEQ multiplex PCR; TCRdb stores in-frame clones only, minus some. Among about 190,000 clones listed, over 85% were seen once. The sequenced material came from blood. These receptors all stem from a man between 18 and 35 years old in good health.

The chain recombines TRBV19 with TRBJ2-1; perhaps TRBD2 as D (6 bases). Trimming took 6 bases from V and 0 from J, leaving 24 bases between them. This CDR3 comprises 19 residues. Germline V gene lookup returns CDR1 LNHDA and CDR2 SQIVND (reference sequence). In nucleotides, the CDR3 is TGTGCCAGTAGGGGCCCGGGAGAGGGTCACGCCGGCTCCTACAATGAGCAGTTCTTC. Amino acids: CASRGPGEGHAGSYNEQFF.

In this sample, this clone turned up once. The genes are TRBV21-1 and TRBJ2-3; TRBD2 is the table's D call, not checked against the DNA. TRBV21-1 constitutes a pseudogene. The CDR3 spans 15 residues. Written as DNA, the CDR3 is TGTGCCAGCAAGGAGGGGCTAGGGGGCACAGATACGCAGTATTTT. Translated: CASKEGLGGTDTQYF.

The V gene is TRBV5-4, the J gene TRBJ2-5, with D possibly being TRBD1 or TRBD2 (6 bases each). V was cut by 5 bases and J by 4 bases, with 15 bases left in between. The CDR3 sequence is 14 residues long. CDR1 and CDR2 (germline): SGHNT, YYREEE (reference sequence). This chain's CDR3 is CASREPGGRETQYF. The CDR3 region has the DNA TGTGCCAGCAGAGAGCCTGGGGGGCGAGAGACCCAGTACTTC.

The chain links TRBV12-3 or TRBV12-4 to TRBJ1-2; D is unclear. There are 12 residues in the CDR3. V lost 4 bases to trimming and J lost 4 bases, with 7 bases between them. This CDR3 is CASSYSSYGYTF. CDR3 sequence (DNA): TGTGCCAGCAGTTACAGCTCCTATGGCTACACCTTC.

The V gene is TRBV5-8, the J gene TRBJ2-7; no firm D call. V was clipped by 3 bases and J by 4 bases, with 8 bases between them. The CDR3 sequence is 12 residues long. The germline gives CDR1 SGHTS, CDR2 YDEGEE. The CDR3 coding sequence is TGTGCCAGCAGCTATCAGGTTTACGAGCAGTACTTC. Translating it yields CASSYQVYEQYF. The whole variable domain, filled in from reference TRBV5-8 and TRBJ2-7, reads EAGVTQSPTHLIKTRGQQATLRCSPISGHTSVYWYQQALGLGLQFLLWYDEGEERNRGNFPPRFSGRQFPNYSSELNVNALELEDSALYLCASSYQVYEQYFGPGTRLTVT.

The chain couples TRBV6-5 to TRBJ1-6; D is undetermined. Looked up from germline, CDR1 is MNHEY and CDR2 is SVGAGI. The V gene lost 0 bases and the J gene lost 6 bases, with 9 bases spanning the gap. The length of the CDR3 is 15 residues. CDR3 in amino acids: CASSYSRDTNSPLHF. CDR3 coding DNA: TGTGCCAGCAGTTACTCTCGAGACACTAATTCACCCCTCCACTTT.

This chain links TRBV11-2 with TRBJ2-5; D might be TRBD2 (6 bases). Looked up from germline, CDR1 is SGHAT and CDR2 is FQNNGV. The CDR3 runs 11 residues. Deletions cut 6 bases from V and 9 bases from J, with 11 bases between. In nucleotides, the CDR3 is TGTGCCAGCAGTCAGACTAGGCCCCAGTACTTC. Protein sequence: CASSQTRPQYF. Supplemented by reference TRBV11-2 and TRBJ2-5, the full variable domain reads EAGVAQSPRYKIIEKRQSVAFWCNPISGHATLYWYQQILGQGPKLLIQFQNNGVVDDSQLPKDRFSAERLKGVDSTLKIQPAKLEDSAVYLCASSQTRPQYFGPGTRLLVL.

The chain employs TRBV30 and TRBJ1-2; 9 positions match TRBD1. J gave up 3 bases and V 2 bases, and 19 bases lay outside the gene matches. Germline assignment: CDR1 GTSNPN and CDR2 SVGIG (reference sequence). The CDR3 sequence is 19 residues long. CDR3: CAWSMGQGSAVRRYYGYTF. CDR3 coding DNA: TGTGCCTGGAGTATGGGACAGGGTTCTGCTGTTAGAAGATACTATGGCTACACCTTC.

This CDR3 reads CAISGDPGSGVDTQYF. For the CDR3, the DNA is TGTGCCATCAGTGGGGACCCGGGGTCCGGGGTCGATACGCAGTATTTT. The chain recombines TRBV10-3 with TRBJ2-3; the D call may be TRBD1 or TRBD2 (5 bases each). Trimming took off 4 bases at V and 6 bases at J, with 20 bases between the two ends. Per the germline V gene, CDR1 is ENHRY and CDR2 is SYGVKD. The CDR3 spans 16 residues.

This chain connects TRBV6-1 to TRBJ1-4; no reliable D call. Trimming left V 1 base short and J 0 bases short, with 9 bases between. Germline V gene sequence: CDR1 MNHNS, CDR2 SASEGT. The CDR3 covers 16 residues. The CDR3 nucleotides are TGTGCCAGCAGTGAAGGACAATCCGCAACTAATGAAAAACTGTTTTTT. Encoded protein: CASSEGQSATNEKLFF.

V gene TRBV18 combines with J gene TRBJ2-4; D possibly corresponds to TRBD2 (5 bases). The CDR3 runs to 13 residues. V was clipped by 4 bases and J by 6 bases, with 10 bases between them. Looked up from germline, CDR1 is KGHSH and CDR2 is LQKENI. The CDR3, as DNA: TGTGCCAGCTCACGGGTCGAGGGAAACATTCAGTACTTC. Translation gives CASSRVEGNIQYF.

This sequence joins TRBV9 and TRBJ2-2; D gene uncertain. Germline CDR1 is SGDLS and CDR2 is YYNGEE. V lost 0 bases, J lost 4 bases, and 7 bases lay in between. This CDR3 is 14 amino acids long. In nucleotides, the CDR3 is TGTGCCAGCAGCGTAGGACCGATCACCGGGGAGCTGTTTTTT. Translated, it gives CASSVGPITGELFF.

A single count supports this clone. The DNA for the CDR3 is TGCGCCAGCAGCCCAGGGACGGCGGCAGCGCAGTACTTC. Its translation: CASSPGTAAAQYF. The chain uses TRBV5-1 and TRBJ2-7, with D possibly called TRBD1 or TRBD2 (5 bases each). Between the trimmed V and J ends, which lost 4 bases and 9 bases, there was a span of 17 bases. Germline-derived CDR1 and CDR2 are SGHRS and YFSETQ. There are 13 residues in the CDR3.

CDR3 sequence reads: CAWSVDRGFLETQYF. The CDR3 DNA follows: TGTGCCTGGAGTGTAGACAGGGGATTCTTAGAGACCCAGTACTTC. The chain uses TRBV30 and TRBJ2-5; 8 bases fit TRBD1. With V trimmed by 0 bases and J by 4 bases, 7 bases remained unmatched. Germline CDR1 GTSNPN, CDR2 SVGIG (reference sequence). The CDR3 is made up of 15 amino acids.

V and J are TRBV5-4 and TRBJ1-4; D is unresolved. This CDR3 is 13 amino acids long. The germline V and J ends were trimmed by 1 base and 4 bases, with 5 bases remaining between them. Germline V lookup: CDR1 SGHNT, CDR2 YYREEE (reference sequence). The CDR3 DNA reads TGTGCCAGCAGCTTGTCCTTTAATGAAAAACTGTTTTTT. Protein: CASSLSFNEKLFF.

The V call is TRBV12-3 or TRBV12-4, the J call TRBJ2-7; 7 bases are shared with TRBD1. The CDR3 loop spans 13 amino acids. The trim removed 4 bases at V and 4 bases at J, leaving 4 bases unmatched. The CDR3 spells CASSWGQKYEQYF. The CDR3 DNA reads as TGTGCCAGCAGTTGGGGACAGAAATACGAGCAGTACTTC.

This clone was found a few times. V gene TRBV6-5 combines with J gene TRBJ2-7; D gene ambiguous. Germline values: CDR1 MNHEY, CDR2 SVGAGI. Trimming cost V 0 bases and J 0 bases, with 12 bases left between them. The CDR3 consists of 16 residues. The CDR3 spells CASSYSKVTSSYEQYF. The CDR3 bases are TGTGCCAGCAGTTACTCGAAGGTGACAAGCTCCTACGAGCAGTACTTC.